Listed here are 30 T cell receptor beta chains from one sample, sequenced in a study of PD-1 blockade in classical Hodgkin lymphoma. This sample's time point: cycle 4 day 1 (C4D1), after around six weeks of nivolumab. All patients experienced relapse after autologous stem cell transplantation, and brentuximab vedotin exposure was variable. Magnetic negative selection of thawed PBMCs was the method by which CD4+ T cells were purified. The protocol was immunoSEQ multiplex PCR, while the TCRdb copy is restricted to in-frame clones and leaves out a portion. The sample includes about 30,000 clones, more than 80% of them seen just once. The sample here was CD4+ T cells from blood, taken before the fourth cycle of nivolumab. The receptors come from a human donor with classical Hodgkin lymphoma.

This chain links TRBV7-3 with TRBJ1-1; TRBD1 might be the D (6 bases). Germline lookup yields CDR1 SGHTA and CDR2 FQGTGA. The CDR3 runs to 11 residues. With 6 bases removed from V and 13 bases from J, the gap between germline ends came to 15 bases. CDR3 in amino acids: CASSTSGVDFF. As DNA, the CDR3 is TGTGCCAGCAGTACCTCAGGGGTGGATTTCTTT.

Here the CDR3 reads CASSVVGGVNTGELFF. Written as DNA, the CDR3 is TGCGCCAGCAGCGTGGTCGGGGGCGTGAACACCGGGGAGCTGTTTTTT. The V call is TRBV5-1, the J call TRBJ2-2; D possibly uses TRBD1 or TRBD2 (6 bases each). The CDR3 sequence is 16 residues long. V lost 4 bases and J lost 1, with 14 bases in between. Germline V CDR1 and CDR2: SGHRS, YFSETQ.

The CDR3: CASSLGLSWGPSPPGGYTF. CDR3 coding DNA: TGTGCCAGCAGCTTAGGACTGAGCTGGGGACCTAGTCCCCCGGGTGGCTACACCTTC. V gene TRBV7-8 combines with J gene TRBJ1-2, with D possibly being TRBD1 (5 bases). The CDR3 is 19 residues long. V was clipped by 1 base and J by 7 bases, with 28 bases between them. In germline, CDR1 is SGHVS, CDR2 FQNEAQ.

The genes are TRBV5-1 and TRBJ2-2; no clear D gene. The germline gives CDR1 SGHRS, CDR2 YFSETQ. The CDR3 runs to 15 residues. Between the trimmed V and J ends, which lost 1 base and 1 base, there was a span of 8 bases. CDR3 in DNA: TGCGCCAGCAGCTTGTTTACGGGGAACACCGGGGAGCTGTTTTTT. Translated: CASSLFTGNTGELFF.

V is TRBV5-1 and J is TRBJ2-1; a weak D match, TRBD1 (5 bases). V was clipped by 0 bases and J by 6 bases, with 10 bases between them. Germline lookup yields CDR1 SGHRS and CDR2 YFSETQ. The length of the CDR3 is 14 residues. The CDR3 protein is CASSLEKGSNEQFF. The CDR3, as DNA: TGCGCCAGCAGCTTGGAGAAGGGGTCCAATGAGCAGTTCTTC. Complete variable domain (other parts from reference TRBV5-1 and TRBJ2-1): KAGVTQTPRYLIKTRGQQVTLSCSPISGHRSVSWYQQTPGQGLQFLFEYFSETQRNKGNFPGRFSGRQFSNSRSEMNVSTLELGDSALYLCASSLEKGSNEQFFGPGTRLTVL.

V is TRBV4-2 and J is TRBJ1-5, with D uncertain. This CDR3 has 15 amino acids. Germline-derived CDR1 and CDR2 are LGHNA and YNFKEQ. Deletions cut 0 bases from V and 4 bases from J, with 10 bases between. The CDR3 coding sequence is TGTGCCAGCAGCCAAGATAAGGCGGATAATCAGCCCCAGCATTTT. As protein: CASSQDKADNQPQHF.

The gene calls are TRBV5-1 and TRBJ2-5, with 9 bases aligning to TRBD1. There are 18 residues in the CDR3. Germline V gives CDR1 SGHRS, CDR2 YFSETQ. Germline trimming cut 2 bases from V and 3 bases from J; bases unmatched to any gene: 14. This CDR3 is CASSFGPRDRVTKETQYF. The CDR3 DNA reads as TGCGCCAGCAGCTTTGGTCCCCGGGACAGGGTTACGAAAGAGACCCAGTACTTC. The complete variable domain, with remaining parts taken from reference TRBV5-1 and TRBJ2-5, reads KAGVTQTPRYLIKTRGQQVTLSCSPISGHRSVSWYQQTPGQGLQFLFEYFSETQRNKGNFPGRFSGRQFSNSRSEMNVSTLELGDSALYLCASSFGPRDRVTKETQYFGPGTRLLVL.

The rearrangement uses TRBV5-1 and TRBJ2-1; D is ambiguous. V was clipped by 0 bases and J by 9 bases, with 7 bases between them. This CDR3 comprises 12 residues. Per germline, CDR1 SGHRS and CDR2 YFSETQ. CDR3 coding DNA: TGCGCCAGCAGCTTGGCCCTGCGTGAGCAGTTCTTC. Its translation is CASSLALREQFF.

The chain is built from TRBV5-1 and TRBJ1-1, with unresolved D. Germline loops: CDR1 SGHRS, CDR2 YFSETQ. This CDR3 has 13 residues. V lost 0 bases and J lost 2, with 5 bases in between. In DNA form, the CDR3 reads TGCGCCAGCAGCTTGGCGGATAACACTGAAGCTTTCTTT. It yields the protein CASSLADNTEAFF.

This clone is medium-sized by share. The chain joins TRBV7-9 to TRBJ1-2; TRBD1 might be the D (6 bases). Germline loops: CDR1 SEHNR, CDR2 FQNEAQ (reference sequence). The CDR3 consists of 17 residues. Trimming took off 2 bases at V and 0 bases at J, with 16 bases between the two ends. The CDR3 reads CASSLWLTGQTNYGYTF. The CDR3 DNA is TGTGCCAGCAGCTTATGGCTGACAGGCCAAACTAACTATGGCTACACCTTC.

The V and J genes are TRBV7-8 and TRBJ1-5; 7 nucleotides line up with TRBD1. CDR1 and CDR2 (germline): SGHVS, FQNEAQ. Trimming cost V 2 bases and J 1 base; bases outside gene matches: 5. This CDR3 is built from 16 residues. This CDR3 reads CASSLFEGASNQPQHF. CDR3 nucleotides: TGTGCCAGCAGCTTATTCGAGGGGGCGAGCAATCAGCCCCAGCATTTT.

V usage is TRBV5-1 and J usage is TRBJ1-5; D possibly corresponds to TRBD1 (5 bases). The CDR3 is made up of 13 amino acids. Germline values: CDR1 SGHRS, CDR2 YFSETQ. V shed 2 bases and J shed 7 bases, with 10 bases lying between them. For the CDR3, the DNA is TGCGCCAGCAGCTTTGGGGGAGGACAGCCCCAGCATTTT. Translated: CASSFGGGQPQHF.

This chain joins TRBV11-3 and TRBJ2-7, with D uncertain. Trimming took 0 bases from V and 3 from J, leaving 6 bases between them. Per germline, CDR1 SGHNT and CDR2 YENEEA. This CDR3 has 13 residues. In DNA, the CDR3 is TGTGCCAGCAGCTTAGATCCCGGCTACGAGCAGTACTTC. This translates into CASSLDPGYEQYF.

The rearrangement links TRBV5-1 to TRBJ2-2, with a possible D match to TRBD2 (7 bases). V lost 4 bases to trimming and J lost 6 bases, with 16 bases between them. This CDR3 region has 15 residues. The germline V gene has CDR1 SGHRS and CDR2 YFSETQ. The CDR3 loop reads CASSEIAGAPGELFF. In nucleotides, the CDR3 is TGCGCCAGCAGCGAGATCGCGGGGGCCCCCGGGGAGCTGTTTTTT.

V gene TRBV27 combines with J gene TRBJ2-1; no clear D gene. The germline CDR1 and CDR2 sequences are MNHEY and SMNVEV (reference sequence). With 5 bases removed from V and 2 bases from J, the gap between germline ends came to 16 bases. The CDR3 runs 16 residues. CDR3 sequence: CASSPLGSSPYNEQFF. The CDR3, as DNA: TGTGCCAGCAGTCCCCTTGGTTCATCCCCCTACAATGAGCAGTTCTTC.

The rearrangement uses TRBV29-1 and TRBJ1-1; a weak D match, TRBD1 (6 bases). CDR3 length equals 14 residues. The V end lost 2 bases, the J end lost 3 bases, and 13 bases lay between the germline ends. Germline assignment: CDR1 SQVTM and CDR2 ANQGSEA. CDR3 loop: CSVELWGADTEAFF. The CDR3 DNA is TGCAGCGTTGAACTTTGGGGGGCTGACACTGAAGCTTTCTTT.

This clone turned up a few times. V is TRBV5-1 and J is TRBJ1-4; D not resolved. CDR3 length: 14 amino acids. Germline loops: CDR1 SGHRS, CDR2 YFSETQ. The ends were cut back, 8 bases at V and 0 bases at J, with 11 bases in the middle. The CDR3 is CARTMEATNEKLFF. For the CDR3, the DNA is TGCGCCAGGACAATGGAAGCAACTAATGAAAAACTGTTTTTT.

This chain connects TRBV5-1 to TRBJ2-2; 7 positions match TRBD1. The CDR3 runs to 14 residues. Trimming at V came to 4 bases and at J to 4 bases, leaving 4 bases not matched to a gene. Germline values: CDR1 SGHRS, CDR2 YFSETQ. DNA for the CDR3: TGCGCCAGCAGCACGACAGGGTCCACCGGGGAGCTGTTTTTT. Translating it yields CASSTTGSTGELFF.

The chain combines TRBV6-5 with TRBJ2-7; D tentatively reads TRBD1 or TRBD2 (5 bases each). The CDR3 runs to 15 residues. The germline gives CDR1 MNHEY, CDR2 SVGAGI. The germline V and J ends were trimmed by 7 bases and 0 bases, with 16 bases remaining between them. The CDR3 DNA is TGTGCCAGCACACCAGGGACGCCGAGCTCCTACGAGCAGTACTTC. Protein sequence: CASTPGTPSSYEQYF.

This clone was detected once. CDR3 residues: CASSPRQGEHF. CDR3 DNA: TGTGCCAGCAGCCCCAGACAGGGGGAGCATTTT. The V gene is TRBV14, the J gene TRBJ1-5; 9 bases are a match to TRBD1. The CDR3 has 11 amino acids. From germline, CDR1 is SGHDN and CDR2 FVKESK. J gave up 14 bases and V 4 bases, and 3 bases lay outside the gene matches.

In this sample, this clone turned up once. This chain uses TRBV30 with TRBJ2-1; TRBD1 aligns across 8 bases. V dropped 2 bases and J dropped 4; count of bases not matched to a gene: 4. CDR3 length: 14 residues. The germline V gene encodes CDR1 GTSNPN and CDR2 SVGIG (reference sequence). The CDR3 region is CAWSSGQAYNEQFF. The CDR3 region has the DNA TGTGCCTGGAGTTCGGGACAGGCGTACAATGAGCAGTTCTTC.

J is TRBJ1-2 and V is TRBV19, with 7 nucleotides matching TRBD1. The junction had 7 bases not matched to a gene; V was cut back by 1 base and J by 2 bases. CDR3 length: 16 residues. The germline gives CDR1 LNHDA, CDR2 SQIVND (reference sequence). The CDR3 here is CASSIGVDRANYGYTF. CDR3 nucleotides: TGTGCCAGTAGTATAGGTGTTGACAGGGCCAACTATGGCTACACCTTC.

V gene TRBV5-1 combines with J gene TRBJ1-2; 10 nucleotides match TRBD1. The CDR3 consists of 14 residues. With 4 bases clipped from V and 8 bases from J, the junction kept 8 bases outside the gene matches. Germline V lookup: CDR1 SGHRS, CDR2 YFSETQ. The CDR3: CASSEPGQGRGYTF. As DNA, the CDR3 is TGCGCCAGCAGCGAGCCGGGACAGGGGAGAGGCTACACCTTC.

This rearrangement joins TRBV7-9 to TRBJ1-5, with 7 bases identical to TRBD1. V gave up 0 bases and J gave up 1 base; unmatched junction bases: 3. Looked up from germline, CDR1 is SEHNR and CDR2 is FQNEAQ (reference sequence). CDR3 length equals 16 residues. CDR3 DNA: TGTGCCAGCAGCTTAGCGGGCAGGGGGAGCAATCAGCCCCAGCATTTT. Translated: CASSLAGRGSNQPQHF.

The V and J genes are TRBV5-1 and TRBJ2-1; tentative D call: TRBD2 (5 bases). Trimming took off 0 bases at V and 7 bases at J, with 17 bases between the two ends. This CDR3 region has 16 residues. Germline-derived CDR1 and CDR2 are SGHRS and YFSETQ. The CDR3 is CASSLVGGGGFNEQFF. CDR3 nucleotides: TGCGCCAGCAGCTTGGTGGGTGGAGGAGGTTTTAATGAGCAGTTCTTC.

The CDR3 nucleotides read TGTGCCAGCAGTTCAGGGTTCTATACCGGGGAGCTGTTTTTT. Its translation is CASSSGFYTGELFF. This chain uses TRBV27 with TRBJ2-2, with TRBD1 as a possible D gene (5 bases). CDR1 and CDR2 (germline): MNHEY, SMNVEV (reference sequence). With 4 bases removed from V and 5 bases from J, the gap between germline ends came to 11 bases. This CDR3 comprises 14 residues.

The chain joins TRBV6-4 to TRBJ1-5; a weak D match, TRBD1 (6 bases). CDR1 MRHNA and CDR2 SNTAGT come from the germline V gene. The CDR3 is 15 residues long. Trimming shortened V by 3 bases and J by 4 bases, and 13 bases separated the two germline ends. As DNA, the CDR3 is TGTGCCAGCAGTGAACGGCAGGGGCGGAATCAGCCCCAGCATTTT. Translating gives CASSERQGRNQPQHF.

The chain recombines TRBV28 with TRBJ2-7; maybe TRBD2 (6 bases). The CDR3 length is 15 residues. CDR1 and CDR2 (germline): MDHEN, SYDVKM. Trimming stripped 5 bases from V and 3 bases from J, with 17 bases between. As DNA, the CDR3 is TGTGCCAGCAGTCCCCTGAGGAGGGGAGACTACGAGCAGTACTTC. This encodes CASSPLRRGDYEQYF.

This clone was picked up a small number of times. The V call is TRBV1, the J call TRBJ2-2; the D call in the table, TRBD1, was not verified against the DNA. TRBV1 is a listed pseudogene. The CDR3 runs to 14 residues. CDR3 sequence reads: CTSVRDRDTGELFF. The CDR3, as DNA: TGCACCAGCGTCCGGGACAGGGACACCGGGGAGCTGTTTTTT.

The chain joins TRBV6-5 to TRBJ2-2; a weak D match, TRBD2 (6 bases). The CDR3 spans 13 residues. Germline CDR1 and CDR2: MNHEY and SVGAGI. The germline V and J ends were trimmed by 6 bases and 5 bases, with 10 bases remaining between them. The CDR3 is CASRTRWTGELFF. As DNA, the CDR3 is TGTGCCAGCAGGACTAGGTGGACCGGGGAGCTGTTTTTT.